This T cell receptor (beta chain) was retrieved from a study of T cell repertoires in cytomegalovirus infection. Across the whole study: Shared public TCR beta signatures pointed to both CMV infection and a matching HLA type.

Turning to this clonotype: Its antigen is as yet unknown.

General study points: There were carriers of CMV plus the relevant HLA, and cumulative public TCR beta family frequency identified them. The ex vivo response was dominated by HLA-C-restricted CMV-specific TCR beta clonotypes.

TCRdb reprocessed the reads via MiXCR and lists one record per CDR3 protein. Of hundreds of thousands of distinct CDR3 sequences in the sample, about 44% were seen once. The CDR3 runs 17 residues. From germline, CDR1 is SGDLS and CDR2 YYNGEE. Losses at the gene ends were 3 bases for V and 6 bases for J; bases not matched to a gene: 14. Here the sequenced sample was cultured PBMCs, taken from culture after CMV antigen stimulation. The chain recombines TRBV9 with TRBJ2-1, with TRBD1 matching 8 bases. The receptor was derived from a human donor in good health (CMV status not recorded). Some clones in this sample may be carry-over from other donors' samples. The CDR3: CASSARSKTGVANEQFF. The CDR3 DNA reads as TGTGCCAGCAGCGCCCGATCCAAGACAGGGGTCGCCAATGAGCAGTTCTTC.